The TCR beta chain under discussion was sequenced for a study of Tregs in tolerant kidney transplant recipients. Study findings and constraints: Biological reproducibility was not directly addressed, but technical replication error appeared minimal.

Points on this clone: Antigen unknown.

The CDR3 has 15 residues. Germline trimming cut 3 bases from V and 0 bases from J; bases unmatched to any gene: 4. Germline lookup yields CDR1 SGHTA and CDR2 FQGNSA. Mixed chimerism was transient after nonmyeloablative marrow transplants from related graft donors. CD4+CD25+CD127- Tregs, CD4+CD25- non-Tregs, CD4 and CD8 cells were sorted. TCRdb's table, derived via immunoSEQ multiplex PCR, lists solely in-frame clones and lacks some. The table has 84,000 or so clones, approximately 94% seen once. The material was CD4+ T cells from blood (PBMCs), obtained 12 months after the transplant. This TCR was sampled from a human patient who received a combined kidney and bone marrow transplant. The graft donor may have contributed some T cells. This chain joins TRBV7-2 and TRBJ2-7, with TRBD1 matching 8 bases. The DNA for the CDR3 is TGTGCCAGCAGCTTTTGGACAGGGACCTCCTACGAGCAGTACTTC. It translates to CASSFWTGTSYEQYF.